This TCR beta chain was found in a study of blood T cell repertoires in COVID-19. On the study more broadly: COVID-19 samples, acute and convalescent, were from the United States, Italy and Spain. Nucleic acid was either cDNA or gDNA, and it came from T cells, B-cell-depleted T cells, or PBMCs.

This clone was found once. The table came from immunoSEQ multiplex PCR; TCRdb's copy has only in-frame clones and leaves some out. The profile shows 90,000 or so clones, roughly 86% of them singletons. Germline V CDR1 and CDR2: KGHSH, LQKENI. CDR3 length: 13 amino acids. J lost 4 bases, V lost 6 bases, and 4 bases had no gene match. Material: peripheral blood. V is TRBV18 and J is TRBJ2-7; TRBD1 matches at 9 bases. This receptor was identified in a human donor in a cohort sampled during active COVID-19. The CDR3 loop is CASSTGGLYEQYF. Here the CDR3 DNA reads TGTGCCAGCTCTACAGGGGGCTTGTACGAGCAGTACTTC.